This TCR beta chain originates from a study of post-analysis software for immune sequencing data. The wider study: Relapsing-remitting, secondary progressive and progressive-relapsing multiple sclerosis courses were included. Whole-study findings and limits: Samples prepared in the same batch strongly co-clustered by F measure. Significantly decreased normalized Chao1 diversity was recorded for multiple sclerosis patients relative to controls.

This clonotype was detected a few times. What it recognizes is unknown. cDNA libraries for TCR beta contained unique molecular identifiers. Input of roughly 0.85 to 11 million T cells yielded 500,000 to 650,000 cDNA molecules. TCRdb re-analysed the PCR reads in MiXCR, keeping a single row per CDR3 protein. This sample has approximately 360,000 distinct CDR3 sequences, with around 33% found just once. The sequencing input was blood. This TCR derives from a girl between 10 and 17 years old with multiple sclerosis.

The CDR3 protein is CASSLGQVQPQHF. The CDR3 DNA follows: TGTGCCAGCAGCTTGGGACAAGTCCAGCCCCAGCATTTT. V usage is TRBV12-3 or TRBV12-4 and J usage is TRBJ1-5, with D tentatively TRBD1 (6 bases). This CDR3 is built from 13 residues. The V and J ends lost 6 bases and 7 bases respectively, with 13 bases between them.